This TCR beta chain is drawn from a study of T cell repertoires in cytomegalovirus infection (dated by TCRdb to about 2019). Regarding the complete study: The peptide stimulations were aimed at well-studied HLA-B-restricted epitopes as well as recently identified HLA-C-restricted CMV epitopes, whose presentation resists viral immunomodulation. The HLA type of each donor mattered for the analysis, because public TCR beta signatures pointed to carriage of CMV infection along with the matching HLA type. On the study overall, not on this receptor specifically: Cumulative frequency of public TCR beta family members discriminated carriers of CMV infection plus the relevant HLA type in this cohort and an independent approximately 400-donor cohort. In the ex vivo response, HLA-C-restricted CMV-specific TCR beta clonotypes were dominant, and in two of eight donors the single most frequent clonotype came from this HLA-C-restricted group.

Reading the germline V gene gives CDR1 SGHDT and CDR2 YYEEEE. Trimming removed 4 bases from V and 4 bases from J; the gene matches leave 7 bases unexplained. The CDR3 spans 15 residues, from the cysteine through the phenylalanine. Only the CDR3 DNA stays, 45 bases, in frame from base 1. The sample's treatment or condition label, decoded: in vitro stimulation with specific CMV peptide epitopes to enrich CMV-specific T cells. In its sample, this clonotype was seen many times. There is no known antigen for this receptor. Base qualities are not at hand, and no much larger clone is one base apart. The run used an Illumina HiSeq 1500. TCRdb redid the processing of the public reads, applying fastp at Q25 and MiXCR, and retained in-frame beta chains. Rows matching on CDR3 protein sequence are summarized as one entry with the most common DNA and genes. Recorded for this sample are approximately 76,000 distinct CDR3 sequences; 20% to 30% of them occurred a single time. The ten largest clones add up to approximately 48% of the sample.

The specimen comprised CD8+ T cells from cultured PBMCs, sampled from culture after CMV antigen stimulation. The chain couples TRBV5-6 to TRBJ2-1; 8 bases in the middle match TRBD1. This TCR derives from a human donor in good health (CMV status not recorded). Some clones in this sample may be carry-over from other donors' samples. The CDR3 reads as follows: CASSLTGGLYNEQFF. The base sequence is TGTGCCAGCAGCCTTACAGGGGGATTATACAATGAGCAGTTCTTC.